This TCR beta chain stems from a study of shared clonotypes between healthy human individuals. Study-wide results and limits: Non-shared clonotypes were found to have lower generation probabilities than the clonotypes that were shared by all four of the sorted-subset donors. Memory subsets generally showed lower estimated richness than naive subsets. Investigators expected sequencing depth to affect clonotype sharing among donors.

Per sorted-subset replicate PCR, input was 150 to 250 ng DNA, representing 30,000 or so T cell genomes. The method was immunoSEQ multiplex PCR; TCRdb's version includes in-frame clones alone and lacks a portion of them. Of 700,000 or so clones in the sample, roughly 78% are singletons; the top ten hold 1.8%. The CDR3 totals 14 residues. V lost 6 bases and J lost 0, with 9 bases in between. From germline, CDR1 is MDHEN and CDR2 SYDVKM. This clone was picked up one time. Antigen: not known. V gene TRBV28 combines with J gene TRBJ1-3; the D gene is possibly TRBD1 (6 bases). The sequenced material came from memory CD4+ T cells sorted from blood. Subset indicated: CD45RA-negative fraction. The TCR was taken from a woman under 40 in good health. CDR3 DNA: TGTGCCAGCAGAGGACAGCTCTCTGGAAACACCATATATTTT. Encoded protein: CASRGQLSGNTIYF.